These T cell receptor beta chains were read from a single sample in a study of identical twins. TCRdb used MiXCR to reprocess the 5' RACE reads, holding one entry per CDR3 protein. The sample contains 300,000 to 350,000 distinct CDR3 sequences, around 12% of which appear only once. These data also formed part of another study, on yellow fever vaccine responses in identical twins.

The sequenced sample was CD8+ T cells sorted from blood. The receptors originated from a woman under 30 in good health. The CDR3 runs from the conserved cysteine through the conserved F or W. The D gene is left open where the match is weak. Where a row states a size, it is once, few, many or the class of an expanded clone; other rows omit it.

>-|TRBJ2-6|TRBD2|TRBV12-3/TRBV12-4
CASRGPGTSIRTSGANVLTF
TGTGCCAGCAGGGGTCCCGGGACTAGCATACGTACCTCTGGGGCCAACGTCCTGACTTTC
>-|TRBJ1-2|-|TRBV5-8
CASSFDSYGYTF
TGTGCCAGCAGCTTCGACAGCTATGGCTACACCTTC
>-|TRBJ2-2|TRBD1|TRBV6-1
CASRPTGTGRTGELFF
TGTGCCAGCAGGCCCACCGGGACAGGGCGAACCGGGGAGCTGTTTTTT
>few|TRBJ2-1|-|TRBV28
CASSRLTGNNEQFF
TGTGCCAGCAGCCGACTGACTGGGAACAATGAGCAGTTCTTC
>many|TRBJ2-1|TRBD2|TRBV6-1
CASSDLAGGYNEQFF
TGTGCCAGCAGTGACTTAGCGGGAGGCTACAATGAGCAGTTCTTC
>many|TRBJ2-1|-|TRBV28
CASSFRFYNEQFF
TGTGCCAGCAGTTTCCGATTTTACAATGAGCAGTTCTTC
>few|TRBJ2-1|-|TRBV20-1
CSASPQFMQFF
TGCAGTGCTAGTCCCCAGTTTATGCAGTTCTTC
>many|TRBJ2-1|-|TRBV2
CASTGTADYNEQFF
TGTGCCAGTACCGGGACGGCGGACTACAATGAGCAGTTCTTC
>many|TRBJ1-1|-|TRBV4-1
CASSPTFGPRGTEAFF
TGCGCCAGCAGCCCAACCTTTGGACCTAGAGGGACTGAAGCTTTCTTT
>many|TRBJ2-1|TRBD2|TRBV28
CASSRPGLAGMNQFF
TGTGCCAGCAGTCGACCGGGACTAGCGGGGATGAATCAGTTCTTC
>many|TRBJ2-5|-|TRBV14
CASSQAGGETQYF
TGTGCCAGCAGCCAGGCCGGTGGAGAGACCCAGTACTTC
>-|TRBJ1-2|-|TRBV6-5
CASSYGYGYTF
TGTGCCAGCAGTTACGGCTATGGCTACACCTTC
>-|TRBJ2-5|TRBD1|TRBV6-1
CASSVRGRETQYF
TGTGCCAGCAGTGTCAGGGGGCGCGAGACCCAGTACTTC
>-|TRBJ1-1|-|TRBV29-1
CSVEDGSYRRRKKAFF
TGCAGCGTTGAAGATGGGAGTTATAGACGGAGGAAGAAAGCTTTCTTT
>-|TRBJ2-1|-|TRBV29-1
CSVEDRGRTSSYNEQFF
TGCAGCGTTGAAGATCGGGGACGGACGAGCTCCTACAATGAGCAGTTCTTC
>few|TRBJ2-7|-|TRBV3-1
CASRPVPGRENYEQYF
TGTGCCAGCAGACCGGTCCCGGGCCGAGAAAACTACGAGCAGTACTTC
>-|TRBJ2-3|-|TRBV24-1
CATSDDRGRDTQYF
TGTGCCACCAGTGATGACCGGGGGCGGGATACGCAGTATTTT
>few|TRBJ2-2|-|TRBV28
CASSLGIKTGELFF
TGTGCCAGCAGTTTAGGCATTAAAACCGGGGAGCTGTTTTTT
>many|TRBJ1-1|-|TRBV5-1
CASSLNVRETGTEAFF
TGCGCCAGCAGCTTGAATGTCAGGGAAACGGGCACTGAAGCTTTCTTT
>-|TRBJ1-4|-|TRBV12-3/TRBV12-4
CASSPPTGEVDNEKLFF
TGTGCCAGCAGCCCCCCTACGGGGGAGGTGGATAATGAAAAACTGTTTTTT